This T cell receptor (beta chain) derives from a study of cytomegalovirus exposure and HLA in healthy donors. PCR was performed using 60 Vbeta and 13 Jbeta primers. Clones were read by immunoSEQ multiplex PCR, and TCRdb kept only the in-frame ones, dropping some. With 45,000 to 60,000 clones in the sample, the ten largest clones hold less than 4.5%. Comments on this clone: Its antigen is currently unknown.

The CDR3 consists of 16 residues. Germline trimming cut 4 bases from V and 5 bases from J; bases unmatched to any gene: 14. Germline V gene lookup returns CDR1 KGHSH and CDR2 LQKENI. Study-level results: Confirmation was obtained in vitro that a few CMV-associated chains are specific for CMV antigens.

This rearrangement joins TRBV18 to TRBJ2-7; the match to TRBD1 covers 7 bases. This TCR derives from a male donor in good health and CMV-seronegative. The sequenced material came from PBMCs. CDR3 residues: CASSRALRQGVHEQYF. The CDR3 coding sequence is TGTGCCAGCTCACGCGCCTTAAGACAGGGAGTCCACGAGCAGTACTTC. The complete variable domain, with remaining parts taken from reference TRBV18 and TRBJ2-7, reads NAGVMQNPRHLVRRRGQEARLRCSPMKGHSHVYWYRQLPEEGLKFMVYLQKENIIDESGMPKERFSAEFPKEGPSILRIQQVVRGDSAAYFCASSRALRQGVHEQYFGPGTRLTVT.